This T cell receptor (beta chain) was identified during a study of CD8 T cells in Susac syndrome. Trimming took 1 base from V and 4 from J, leaving 7 bases between them. Germline-derived CDR1 and CDR2 are MGHRA and YSYEKL. The CDR3 is 13 residues long. Reverse transcription of about 0.5 to 1 ug RNA used random hexamers. TCRdb ran MiXCR on the immunoSEQ multiplex PCR reads and lists one entry per CDR3 protein. Of hundreds of thousands of distinct CDR3 sequences in the sample, approximately 85% were seen once. The T cells that were sequenced for TCR beta were CD8+ and CD4+ cells from blood. Stable or active relapsing-remitting multiple sclerosis, untreated and meeting revised McDonald criteria, defined the controls.

The chain carries TRBV4-1 and TRBJ1-2; no definite D call. The specimen sequenced was CD8+ T cells from PBMCs. The sequence was collected from a human donor with multiple sclerosis. CDR3 bases: TGCGCCAGCAGCCAAGGAGAGTTCTATGGCTACACCTTC. As protein: CASSQGEFYGYTF.